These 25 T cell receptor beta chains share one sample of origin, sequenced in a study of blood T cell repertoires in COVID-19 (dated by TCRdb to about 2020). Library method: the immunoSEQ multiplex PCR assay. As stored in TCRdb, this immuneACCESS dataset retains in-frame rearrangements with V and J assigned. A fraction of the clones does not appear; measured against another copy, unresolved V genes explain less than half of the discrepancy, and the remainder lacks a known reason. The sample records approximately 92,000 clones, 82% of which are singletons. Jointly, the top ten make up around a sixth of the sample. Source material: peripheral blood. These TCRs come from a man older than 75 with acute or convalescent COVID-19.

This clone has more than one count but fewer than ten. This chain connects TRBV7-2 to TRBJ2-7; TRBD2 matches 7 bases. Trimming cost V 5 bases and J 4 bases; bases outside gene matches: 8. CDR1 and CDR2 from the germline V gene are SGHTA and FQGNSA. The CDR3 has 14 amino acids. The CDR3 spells CASSMKWGGYEQYF. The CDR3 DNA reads TGTGCCAGCAGCATGAAGTGGGGGGGGTACGAGCAGTACTTC.

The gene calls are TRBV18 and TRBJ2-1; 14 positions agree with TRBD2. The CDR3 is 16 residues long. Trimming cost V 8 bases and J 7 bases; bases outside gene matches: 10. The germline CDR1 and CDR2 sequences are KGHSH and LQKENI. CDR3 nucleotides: TGTGCCAGCCGACAGGTGGGGACTAGCGGGAGTAATGAGCAGTTCTTC. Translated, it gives CASRQVGTSGSNEQFF.

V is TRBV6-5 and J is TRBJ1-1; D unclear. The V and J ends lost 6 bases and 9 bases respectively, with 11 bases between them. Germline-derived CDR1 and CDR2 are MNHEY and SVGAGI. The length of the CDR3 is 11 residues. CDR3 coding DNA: TGTGCCAGCAGCTTTTTGAACAAAGCTTTCTTT. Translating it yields CASSFLNKAFF.

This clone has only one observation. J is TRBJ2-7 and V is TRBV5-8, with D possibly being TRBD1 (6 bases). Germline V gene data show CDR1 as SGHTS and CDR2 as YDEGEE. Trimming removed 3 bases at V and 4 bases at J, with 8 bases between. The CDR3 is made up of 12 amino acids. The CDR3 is CASSSQGYEQYF. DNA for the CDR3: TGTGCCAGCAGCTCACAGGGATACGAGCAGTACTTC.

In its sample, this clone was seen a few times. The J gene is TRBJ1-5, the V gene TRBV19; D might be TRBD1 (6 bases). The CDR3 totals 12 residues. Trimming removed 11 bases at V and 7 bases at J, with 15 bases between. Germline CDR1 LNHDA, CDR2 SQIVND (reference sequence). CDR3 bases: TGTGCCGAAGGGGGGGCTGAGCAGCCCCAGCATTTT. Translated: CAEGGAEQPQHF.

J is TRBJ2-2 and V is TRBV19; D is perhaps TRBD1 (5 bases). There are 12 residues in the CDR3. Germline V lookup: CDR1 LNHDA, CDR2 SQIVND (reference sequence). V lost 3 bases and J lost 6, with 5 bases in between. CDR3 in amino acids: CASSIRAGELFF. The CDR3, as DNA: TGTGCCAGTAGTATCAGGGCCGGGGAGCTGTTTTTT.

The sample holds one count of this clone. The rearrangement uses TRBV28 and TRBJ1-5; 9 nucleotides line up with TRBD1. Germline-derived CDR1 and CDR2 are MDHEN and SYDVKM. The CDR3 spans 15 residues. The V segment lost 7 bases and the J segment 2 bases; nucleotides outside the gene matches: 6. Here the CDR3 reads CASTRQGVGNQPQHF. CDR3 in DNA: TGTGCCAGCACCAGACAGGGGGTGGGCAATCAGCCCCAGCATTTT.

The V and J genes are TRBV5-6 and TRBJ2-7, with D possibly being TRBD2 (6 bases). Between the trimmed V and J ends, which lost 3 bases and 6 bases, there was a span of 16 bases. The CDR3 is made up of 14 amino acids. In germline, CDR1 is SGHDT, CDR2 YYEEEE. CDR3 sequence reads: CASSSEGSQPEQYF. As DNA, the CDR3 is TGTGCCAGCAGCTCGGAGGGTAGCCAGCCCGAGCAGTACTTC.

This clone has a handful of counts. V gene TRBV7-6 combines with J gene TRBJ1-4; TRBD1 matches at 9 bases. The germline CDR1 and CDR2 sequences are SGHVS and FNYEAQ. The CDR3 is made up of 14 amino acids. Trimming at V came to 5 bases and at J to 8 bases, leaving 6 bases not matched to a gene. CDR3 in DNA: TGTGCCAGCAGCGCCGGGACAGGGTTAGAAAAACTGTTTTTT. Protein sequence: CASSAGTGLEKLFF.

The CDR3 region has the DNA TGTGCCAGCAGCTCACCGACAGGGATGAATTATGGCTACACCTTC. This gives the protein CASSSPTGMNYGYTF. This rearrangement joins TRBV7-9 to TRBJ1-2; TRBD1 agrees at 7 bases. Trimming cost V 4 bases and J 5 bases; bases outside gene matches: 10. Germline-derived CDR1 and CDR2 are SEHNR and FQNEAQ (reference sequence). This CDR3 contains 15 residues.

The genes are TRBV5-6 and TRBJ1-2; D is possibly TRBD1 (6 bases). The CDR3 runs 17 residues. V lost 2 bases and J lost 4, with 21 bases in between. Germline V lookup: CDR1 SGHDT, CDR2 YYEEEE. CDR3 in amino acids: CASSFGHGHRVFYGYTF. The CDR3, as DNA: TGTGCCAGCAGCTTCGGTCACGGGCACAGGGTATTCTATGGCTACACCTTC.

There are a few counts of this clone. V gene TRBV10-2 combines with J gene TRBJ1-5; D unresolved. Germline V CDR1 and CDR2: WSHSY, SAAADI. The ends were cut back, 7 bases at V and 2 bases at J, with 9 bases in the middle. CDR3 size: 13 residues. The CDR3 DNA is TGCGCCAGCACTAGCGCGGGCAATCAGCCCCAGCATTTT. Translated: CASTSAGNQPQHF.

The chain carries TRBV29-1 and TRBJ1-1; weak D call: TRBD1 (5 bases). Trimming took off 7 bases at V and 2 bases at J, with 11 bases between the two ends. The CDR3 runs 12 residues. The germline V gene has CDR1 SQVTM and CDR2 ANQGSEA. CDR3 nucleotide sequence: TGCAGCGCCCGACAGACCAACACTGAAGCTTTCTTT. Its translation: CSARQTNTEAFF.

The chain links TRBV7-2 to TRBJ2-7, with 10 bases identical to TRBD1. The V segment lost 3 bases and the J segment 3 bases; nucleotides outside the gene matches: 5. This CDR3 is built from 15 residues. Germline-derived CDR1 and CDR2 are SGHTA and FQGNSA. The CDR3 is CASSFWTGGDYEQYF. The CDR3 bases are TGTGCCAGCAGCTTCTGGACAGGGGGTGACTACGAGCAGTACTTC.

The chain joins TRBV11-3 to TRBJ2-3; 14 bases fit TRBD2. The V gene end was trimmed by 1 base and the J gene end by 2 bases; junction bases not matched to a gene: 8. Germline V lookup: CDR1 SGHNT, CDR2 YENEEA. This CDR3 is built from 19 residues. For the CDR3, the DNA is TGTGCCAGCAGCTTAGCCCCCGGGACTAGCGGGGGATCCACAGATACGCAGTATTTT. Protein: CASSLAPGTSGGSTDTQYF.

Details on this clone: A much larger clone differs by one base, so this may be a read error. CDR3 sequence: CASSLVGDQPQHF. The CDR3 region has the DNA TGTGCCAGCAGCTTAGTAGGGGATCAGCCCCAGCATTTT. The chain carries TRBV7-8 and TRBJ1-5; TRBD1 is a possible D gene (5 bases). V gave up 1 base and J gave up 5 bases, with 6 bases separating them. The CDR3 spans 13 residues. The V gene's germline CDR1 is SGHVS and CDR2 FQNEAQ.

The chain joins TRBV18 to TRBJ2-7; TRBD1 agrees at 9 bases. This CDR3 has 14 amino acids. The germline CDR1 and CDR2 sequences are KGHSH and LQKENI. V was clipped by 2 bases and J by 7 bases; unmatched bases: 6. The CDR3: CASSPTTGGREQYF. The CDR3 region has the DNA TGTGCCAGCTCACCAACCACAGGGGGCCGGGAGCAGTACTTC.

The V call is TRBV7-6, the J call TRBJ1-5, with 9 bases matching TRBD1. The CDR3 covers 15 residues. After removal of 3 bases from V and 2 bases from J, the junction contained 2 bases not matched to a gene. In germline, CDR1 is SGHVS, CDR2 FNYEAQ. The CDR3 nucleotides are TGTGCCAGCAGCTTGGGACAGGGCCGCAATCAGCCCCAGCATTTT. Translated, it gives CASSLGQGRNQPQHF.

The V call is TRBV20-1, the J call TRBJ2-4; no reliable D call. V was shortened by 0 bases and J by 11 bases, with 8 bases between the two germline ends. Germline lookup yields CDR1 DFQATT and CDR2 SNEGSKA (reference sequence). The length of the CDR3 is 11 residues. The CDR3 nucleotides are TGCAGTGCTAGAGAAGGAGCCTTTCAGTACTTC. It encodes CSAREGAFQYF.

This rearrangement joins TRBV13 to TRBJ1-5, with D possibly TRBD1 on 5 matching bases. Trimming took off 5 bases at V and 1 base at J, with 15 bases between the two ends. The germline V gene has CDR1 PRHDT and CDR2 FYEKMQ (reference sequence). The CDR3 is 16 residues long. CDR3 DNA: TGTGCCAGCAGCCTCGGGGGGGGGAGAAGCAATCAGCCCCAGCATTTT. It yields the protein CASSLGGGRSNQPQHF. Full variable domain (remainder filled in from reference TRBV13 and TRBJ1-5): AAGVIQSPRHLIKEKRETATLKCYPIPRHDTVYWYQQGPGQDPQFLISFYEKMQSDKGSIPDRFSAQQFSDYHSELNMSSLELGDSALYFCASSLGGGRSNQPQHFGDGTRLSIL.

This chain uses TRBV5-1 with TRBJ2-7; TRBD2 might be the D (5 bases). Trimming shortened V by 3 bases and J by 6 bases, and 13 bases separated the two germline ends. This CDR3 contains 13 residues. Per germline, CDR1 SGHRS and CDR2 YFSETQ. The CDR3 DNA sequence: TGCGCCAGCAGCTCGCCTCCGGGGTTCGAGCAGTACTTC. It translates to CASSSPPGFEQYF.

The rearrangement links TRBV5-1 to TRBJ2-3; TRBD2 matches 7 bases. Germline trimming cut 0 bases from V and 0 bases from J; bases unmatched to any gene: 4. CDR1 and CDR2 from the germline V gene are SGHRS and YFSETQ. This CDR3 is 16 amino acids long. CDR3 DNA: TGCGCCAGCAGCTTGGGGGGACTATCAAGCACAGATACGCAGTATTTT. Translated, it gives CASSLGGLSSTDTQYF.

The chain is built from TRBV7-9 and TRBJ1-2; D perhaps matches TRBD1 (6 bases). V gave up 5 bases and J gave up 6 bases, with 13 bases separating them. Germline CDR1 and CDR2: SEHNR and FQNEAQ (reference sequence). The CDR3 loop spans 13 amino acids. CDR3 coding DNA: TGTGCCAGCAGCCAACTGGACAGCGATGGCTACACCTTC. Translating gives CASSQLDSDGYTF. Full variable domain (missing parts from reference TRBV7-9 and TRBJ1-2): DTGVSQNPRHKITKRGQNVTFRCDPISEHNRLYWYRQTLGQGPEFLTYFQNEAQLEKSRLLSDRFSAERPKGSFSTLEIQRTEQGDSAMYLCASSQLDSDGYTFGSGTRLTVV.

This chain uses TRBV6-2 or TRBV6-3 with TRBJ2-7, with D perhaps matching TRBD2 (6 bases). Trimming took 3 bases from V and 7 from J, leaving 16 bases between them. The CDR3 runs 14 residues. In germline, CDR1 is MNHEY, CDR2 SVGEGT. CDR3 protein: CASSYTGEAGEQYF. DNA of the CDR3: TGTGCCAGCAGTTATACGGGGGAAGCCGGAGAGCAGTACTTC.

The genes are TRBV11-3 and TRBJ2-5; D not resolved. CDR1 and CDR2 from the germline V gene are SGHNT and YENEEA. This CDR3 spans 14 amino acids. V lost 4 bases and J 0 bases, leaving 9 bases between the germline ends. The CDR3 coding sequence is TGTGCCAGCAGCTCCTCTCGGGACCAAGAGACCCAGTACTTC. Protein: CASSSSRDQETQYF.